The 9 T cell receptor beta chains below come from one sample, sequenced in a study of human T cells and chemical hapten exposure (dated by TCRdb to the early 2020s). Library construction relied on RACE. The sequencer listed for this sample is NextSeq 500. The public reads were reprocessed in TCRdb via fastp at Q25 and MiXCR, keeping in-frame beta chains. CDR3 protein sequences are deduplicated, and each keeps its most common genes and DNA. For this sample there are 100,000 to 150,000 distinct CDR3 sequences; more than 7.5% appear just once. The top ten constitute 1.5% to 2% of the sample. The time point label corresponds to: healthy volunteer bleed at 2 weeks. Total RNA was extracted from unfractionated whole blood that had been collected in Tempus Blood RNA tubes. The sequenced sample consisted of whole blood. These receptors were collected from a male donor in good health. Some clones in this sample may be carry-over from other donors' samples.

The CDR3 region has the DNA TGTGCCAGCAGTTTATATCAACAGGGAACCGGGGAGCTGTTTTTT. Encoded protein: CASSLYQQGTGELFF. V usage is TRBV27 and J usage is TRBJ2-2; D may be TRBD1 (6 bases). Per the germline V gene, CDR1 is MNHEY and CDR2 is SMNVEV (reference sequence). The CDR3 length is 15 residues. Trimming took off 1 base at V and 5 bases at J, with 11 bases between the two ends.

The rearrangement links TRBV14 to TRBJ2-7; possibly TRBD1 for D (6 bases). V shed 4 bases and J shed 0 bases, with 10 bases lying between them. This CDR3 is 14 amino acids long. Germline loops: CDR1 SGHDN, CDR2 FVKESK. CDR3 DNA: TGTGCCAGCAGCCTATGGACAGCCTCCTACGAGCAGTACTTC. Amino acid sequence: CASSLWTASYEQYF.

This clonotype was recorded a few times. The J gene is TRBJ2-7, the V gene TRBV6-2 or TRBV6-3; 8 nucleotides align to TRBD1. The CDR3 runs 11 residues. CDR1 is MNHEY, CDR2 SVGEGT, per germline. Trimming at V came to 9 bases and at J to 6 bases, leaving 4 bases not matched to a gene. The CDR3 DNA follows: TGTGCCAGTGGACAGGGAGGCGAGCAGTACTTC. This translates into CASGQGGEQYF.

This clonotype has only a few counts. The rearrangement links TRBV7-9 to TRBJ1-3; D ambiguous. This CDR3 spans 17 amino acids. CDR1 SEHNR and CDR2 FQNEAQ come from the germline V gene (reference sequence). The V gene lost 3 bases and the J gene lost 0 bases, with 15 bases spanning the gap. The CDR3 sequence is CASSFEKGSLSGNTIYF. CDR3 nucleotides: TGTGCCAGCAGCTTTGAAAAGGGCAGCCTCTCTGGAAACACCATATATTTT.

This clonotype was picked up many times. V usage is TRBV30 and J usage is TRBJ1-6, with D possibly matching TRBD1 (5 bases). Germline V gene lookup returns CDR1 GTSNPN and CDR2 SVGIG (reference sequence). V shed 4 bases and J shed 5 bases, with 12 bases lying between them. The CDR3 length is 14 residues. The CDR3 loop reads CAWTQDSNNSPLHF. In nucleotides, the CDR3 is TGTGCCTGGACCCAAGACAGCAATAATTCACCCCTCCACTTT.

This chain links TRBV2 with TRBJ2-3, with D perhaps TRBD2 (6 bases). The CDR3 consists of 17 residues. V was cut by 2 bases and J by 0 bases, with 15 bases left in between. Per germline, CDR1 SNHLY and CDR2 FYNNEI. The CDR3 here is CASSEQGTSGSTDTQYF. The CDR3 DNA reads TGTGCCAGCAGTGAACAGGGAACCAGCGGGAGCACAGATACGCAGTATTTT.

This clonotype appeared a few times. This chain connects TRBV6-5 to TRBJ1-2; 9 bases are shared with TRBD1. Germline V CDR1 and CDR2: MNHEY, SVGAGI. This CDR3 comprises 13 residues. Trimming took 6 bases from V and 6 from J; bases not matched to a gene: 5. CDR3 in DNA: TGTGCCAGCAGACATGGACAGGGGCATGGCTACACCTTC. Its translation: CASRHGQGHGYTF.

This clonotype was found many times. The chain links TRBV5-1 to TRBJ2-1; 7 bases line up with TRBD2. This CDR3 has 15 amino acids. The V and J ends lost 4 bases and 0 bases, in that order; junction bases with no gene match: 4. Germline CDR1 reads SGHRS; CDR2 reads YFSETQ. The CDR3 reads CASSILAASYNEQFF. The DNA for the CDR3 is TGCGCCAGCAGCATCCTAGCGGCCTCCTACAATGAGCAGTTCTTC.

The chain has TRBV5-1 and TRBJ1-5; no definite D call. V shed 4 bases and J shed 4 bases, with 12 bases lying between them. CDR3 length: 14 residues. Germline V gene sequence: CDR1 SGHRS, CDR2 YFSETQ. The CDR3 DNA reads TGCGCCAGCAGCCCAGTTCCTTCGAATCAGCCCCAGCATTTT. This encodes CASSPVPSNQPQHF.